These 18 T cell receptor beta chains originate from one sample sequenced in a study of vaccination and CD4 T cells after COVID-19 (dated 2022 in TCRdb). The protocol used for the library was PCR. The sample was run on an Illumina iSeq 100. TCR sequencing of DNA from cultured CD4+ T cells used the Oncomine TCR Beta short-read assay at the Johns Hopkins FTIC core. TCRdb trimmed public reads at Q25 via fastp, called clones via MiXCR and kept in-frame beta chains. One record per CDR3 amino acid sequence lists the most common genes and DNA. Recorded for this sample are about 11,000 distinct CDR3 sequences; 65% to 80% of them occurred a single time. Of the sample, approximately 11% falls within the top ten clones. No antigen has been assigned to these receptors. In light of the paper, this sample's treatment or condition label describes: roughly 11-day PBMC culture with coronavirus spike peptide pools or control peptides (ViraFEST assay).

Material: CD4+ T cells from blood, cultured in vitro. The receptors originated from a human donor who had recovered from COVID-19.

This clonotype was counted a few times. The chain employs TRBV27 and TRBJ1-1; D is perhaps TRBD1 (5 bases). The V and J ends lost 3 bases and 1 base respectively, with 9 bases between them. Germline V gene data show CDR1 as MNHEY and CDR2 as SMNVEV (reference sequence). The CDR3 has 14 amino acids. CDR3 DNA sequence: TGTGCCAGCAGTTTCCGGGGGAAGAACACTGAAGCTTTCTTT. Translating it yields CASSFRGKNTEAFF.

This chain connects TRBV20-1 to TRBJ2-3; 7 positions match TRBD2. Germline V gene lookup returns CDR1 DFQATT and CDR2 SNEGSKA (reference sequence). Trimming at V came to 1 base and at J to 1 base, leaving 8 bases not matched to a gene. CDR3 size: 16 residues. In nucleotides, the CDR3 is TGCAGTGCTAGAGCGTTTGGCGGGGGACGCACAGATACGCAGTATTTT. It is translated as CSARAFGGGRTDTQYF.

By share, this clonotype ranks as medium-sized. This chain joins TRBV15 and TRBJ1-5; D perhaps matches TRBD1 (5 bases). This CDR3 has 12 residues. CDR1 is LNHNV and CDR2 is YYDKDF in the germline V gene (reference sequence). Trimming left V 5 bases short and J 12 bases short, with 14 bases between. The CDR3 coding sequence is TGTGCCACCAGCGAGCGGGGGTATGGCCAGCATTTT. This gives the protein CATSERGYGQHF.

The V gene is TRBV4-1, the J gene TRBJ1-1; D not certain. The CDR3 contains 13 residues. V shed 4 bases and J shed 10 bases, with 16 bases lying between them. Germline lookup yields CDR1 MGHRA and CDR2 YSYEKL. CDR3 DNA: TGCGCCAGCAGCCTCCAGTTTAGTGGGAGAGCTTTCTTT. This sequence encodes CASSLQFSGRAFF.

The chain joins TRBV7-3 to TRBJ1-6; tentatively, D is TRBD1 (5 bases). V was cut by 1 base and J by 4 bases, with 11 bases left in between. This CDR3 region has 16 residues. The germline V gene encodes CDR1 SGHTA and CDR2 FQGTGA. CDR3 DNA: TGTGCCAGCAGCTTAAACCCGGGACGGTATAATTCACCCCTCCACTTT. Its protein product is CASSLNPGRYNSPLHF.

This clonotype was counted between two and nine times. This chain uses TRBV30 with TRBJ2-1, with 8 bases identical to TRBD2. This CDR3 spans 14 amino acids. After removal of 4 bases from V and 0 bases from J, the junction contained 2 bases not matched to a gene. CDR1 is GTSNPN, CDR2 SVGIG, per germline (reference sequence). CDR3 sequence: CAWTSGSSYNEQFF. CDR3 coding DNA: TGTGCCTGGACCAGCGGGAGCTCCTACAATGAGCAGTTCTTC.

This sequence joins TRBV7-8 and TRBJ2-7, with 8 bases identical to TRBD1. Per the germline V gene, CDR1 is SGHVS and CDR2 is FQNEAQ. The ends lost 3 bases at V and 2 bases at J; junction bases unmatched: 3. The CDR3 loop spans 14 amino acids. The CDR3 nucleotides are TGTGCCAGCAGCTTTGACAGGGGAGCCTACGAGCAGTACTTC. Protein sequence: CASSFDRGAYEQYF.

CDR3 region: CATSDRDRGRTDTQYF. DNA for the CDR3: TGTGCCACCAGTGATCGGGACAGGGGCCGCACAGATACGCAGTATTTT. The chain links TRBV24-1 to TRBJ2-3, with 10 bases lining up with TRBD1. V lost 3 bases to trimming and J lost 1 base; unmatched junction nucleotides: 3. The CDR3 length is 16 residues. Germline V gene data show CDR1 as KGHDR and CDR2 as SFDVKD.

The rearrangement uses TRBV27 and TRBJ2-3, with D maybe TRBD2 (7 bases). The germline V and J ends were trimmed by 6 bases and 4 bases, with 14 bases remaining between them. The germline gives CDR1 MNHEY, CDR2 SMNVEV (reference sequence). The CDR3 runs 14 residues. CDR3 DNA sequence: TGTGCCAGCAGCCTAAAAGGGGGGGCAGATACGCAGTATTTT. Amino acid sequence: CASSLKGGADTQYF.

The CDR3 reads CASRARYQQTRGYTF. CDR3 bases: TGTGCCAGCAGAGCTCGATACCAACAAACAAGGGGCTACACCTTC. The V and J genes are TRBV6-1 and TRBJ1-2; no firm D call. Germline CDR1 reads MNHNS; CDR2 reads SASEGT. The CDR3 runs 15 residues. The V and J ends lost 6 bases and 8 bases respectively, with 22 bases between them.

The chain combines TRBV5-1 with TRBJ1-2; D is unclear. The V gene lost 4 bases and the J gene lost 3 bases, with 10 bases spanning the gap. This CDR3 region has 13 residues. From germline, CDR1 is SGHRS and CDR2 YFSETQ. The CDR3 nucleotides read TGCGCCAGCAGCGATGTTGGGTACTATGGCTACACCTTC. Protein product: CASSDVGYYGYTF.

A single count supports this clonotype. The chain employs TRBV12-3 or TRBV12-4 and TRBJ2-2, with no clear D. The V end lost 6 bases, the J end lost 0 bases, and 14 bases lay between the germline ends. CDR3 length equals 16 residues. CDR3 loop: CASRDDQRSNTGELFF. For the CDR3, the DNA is TGTGCCAGCAGAGACGACCAGAGATCGAACACCGGGGAGCTGTTTTTT.

CDR3 DNA sequence: TGTGCCAGCAGTTTAAGGTTGATGGGACAGCCCCAGCATTTT. This sequence encodes CASSLRLMGQPQHF. V usage is TRBV12-3 or TRBV12-4 and J usage is TRBJ1-5; unclear D gene. Trimming took 2 bases from V and 7 from J, leaving 12 bases between them. The CDR3 totals 14 residues.

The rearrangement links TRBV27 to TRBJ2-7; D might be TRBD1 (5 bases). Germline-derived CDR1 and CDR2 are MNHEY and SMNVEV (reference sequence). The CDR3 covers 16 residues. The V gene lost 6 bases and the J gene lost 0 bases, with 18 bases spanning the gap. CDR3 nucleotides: TGTGCCAGCAGCCCATCTGCAAGACAGAGCTCCTACGAGCAGTACTTC. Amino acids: CASSPSARQSSYEQYF.

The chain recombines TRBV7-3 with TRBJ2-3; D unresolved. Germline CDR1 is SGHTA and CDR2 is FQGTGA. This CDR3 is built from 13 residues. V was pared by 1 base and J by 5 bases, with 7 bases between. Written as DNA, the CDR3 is TGTGCCAGCAGCTTAATAGTAGGAGATACGCAGTATTTT. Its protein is CASSLIVGDTQYF.

The CDR3 DNA sequence: TGTGCCAGCAGTCGGGAGAGAAGAACTGAAGCTTTCTTT. It yields the protein CASSRERRTEAFF. The rearrangement joins TRBV2 to TRBJ1-1, with unresolved D. Germline assignment: CDR1 SNHLY and CDR2 FYNNEI. This CDR3 has 13 residues. V was pared by 5 bases and J by 5 bases, with 12 bases between.

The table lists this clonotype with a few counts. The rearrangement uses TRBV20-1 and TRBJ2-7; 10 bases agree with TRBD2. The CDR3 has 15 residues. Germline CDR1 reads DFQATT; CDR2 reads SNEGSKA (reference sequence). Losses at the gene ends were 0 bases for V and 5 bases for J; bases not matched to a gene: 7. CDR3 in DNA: TGCAGTGCTAGAGAAGGCCTAGCGGGGGCCCACGAGCAGTACTTC. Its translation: CSAREGLAGAHEQYF.

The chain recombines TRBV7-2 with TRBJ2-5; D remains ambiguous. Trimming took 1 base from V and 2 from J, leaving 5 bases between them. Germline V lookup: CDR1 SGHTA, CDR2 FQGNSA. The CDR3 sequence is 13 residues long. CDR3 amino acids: CASSLGTQETQYF. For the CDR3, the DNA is TGTGCCAGCAGCTTAGGAACTCAAGAGACCCAGTACTTC. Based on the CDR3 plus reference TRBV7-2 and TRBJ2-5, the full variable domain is GAGVSQSPSNKVTEKGKDVELRCDPISGHTALYWYRQSLGQGLEFLIYFQGNSAPDKSGLPSDRFSAERTGGSVSTLTIQRTQQEDSAVYLCASSLGTQETQYFGPGTRLLVL.